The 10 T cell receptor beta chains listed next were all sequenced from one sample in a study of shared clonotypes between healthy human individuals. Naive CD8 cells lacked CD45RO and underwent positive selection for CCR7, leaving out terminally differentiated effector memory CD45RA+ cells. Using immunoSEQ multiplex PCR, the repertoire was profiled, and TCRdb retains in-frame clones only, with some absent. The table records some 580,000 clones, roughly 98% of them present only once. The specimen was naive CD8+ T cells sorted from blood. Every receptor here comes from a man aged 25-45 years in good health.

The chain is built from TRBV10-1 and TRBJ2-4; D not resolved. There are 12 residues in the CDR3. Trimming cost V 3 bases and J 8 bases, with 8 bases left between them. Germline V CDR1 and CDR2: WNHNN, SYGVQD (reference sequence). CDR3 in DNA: TGCGCCAGCAGTGATGGCTACGACATTCAGTACTTC. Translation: CASSDGYDIQYF.

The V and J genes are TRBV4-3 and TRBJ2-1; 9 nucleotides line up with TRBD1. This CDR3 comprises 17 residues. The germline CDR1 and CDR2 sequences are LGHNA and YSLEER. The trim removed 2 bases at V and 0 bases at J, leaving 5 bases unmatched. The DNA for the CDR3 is TGCGCCAGCAGCCAATTTTGGGACAGGGACTCCTACAATGAGCAGTTCTTC. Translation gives CASSQFWDRDSYNEQFF.

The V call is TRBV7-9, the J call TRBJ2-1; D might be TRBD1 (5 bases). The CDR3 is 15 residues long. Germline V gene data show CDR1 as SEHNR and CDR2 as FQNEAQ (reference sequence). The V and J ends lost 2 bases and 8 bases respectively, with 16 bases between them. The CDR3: CASSLKGWDLDEQFF. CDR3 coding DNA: TGTGCCAGCAGCTTAAAGGGGTGGGATTTGGATGAGCAGTTCTTC.

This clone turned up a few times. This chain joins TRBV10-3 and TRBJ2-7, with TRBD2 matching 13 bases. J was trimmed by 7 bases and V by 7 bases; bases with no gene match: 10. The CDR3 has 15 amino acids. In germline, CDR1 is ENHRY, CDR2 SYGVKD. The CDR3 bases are TGTGCCATCAACAACCCGGGACTAGCGGGACATGAGCAGTACTTC. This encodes CAINNPGLAGHEQYF.

CDR3 loop: CSVEGDRATEAFF. CDR3 nucleotide sequence: TGCAGCGTTGAAGGTGACAGGGCCACTGAAGCTTTCTTT. The genes are TRBV29-1 and TRBJ1-1; 7 bases map to TRBD1. CDR1 SQVTM and CDR2 ANQGSEA come from the germline V gene. V lost 1 base and J lost 4; bases outside the gene matches: 3. CDR3 length: 13 amino acids.

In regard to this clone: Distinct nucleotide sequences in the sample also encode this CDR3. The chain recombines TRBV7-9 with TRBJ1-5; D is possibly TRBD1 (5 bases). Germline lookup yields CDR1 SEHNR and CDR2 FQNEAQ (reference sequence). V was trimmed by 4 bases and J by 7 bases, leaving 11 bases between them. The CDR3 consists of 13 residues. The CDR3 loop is CASSSGGNQPQHF. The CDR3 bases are TGTGCCAGCAGCTCGGGGGGAAACCAGCCCCAGCATTTT.

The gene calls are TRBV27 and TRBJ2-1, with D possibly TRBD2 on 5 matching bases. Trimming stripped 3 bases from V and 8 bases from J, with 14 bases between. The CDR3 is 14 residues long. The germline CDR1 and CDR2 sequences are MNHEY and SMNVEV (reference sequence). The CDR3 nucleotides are TGTGCCAGCAGTTTCTTACCGGGATTGGATGAGCAGTTCTTC. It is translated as CASSFLPGLDEQFF.

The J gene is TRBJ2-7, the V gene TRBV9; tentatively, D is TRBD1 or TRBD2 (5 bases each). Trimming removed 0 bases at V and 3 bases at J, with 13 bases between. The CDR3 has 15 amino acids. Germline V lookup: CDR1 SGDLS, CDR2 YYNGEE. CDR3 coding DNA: TGTGCCAGCAGCGTAGGGGGGAGCGCGGTCTACGAGCAGTACTTC. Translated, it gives CASSVGGSAVYEQYF.

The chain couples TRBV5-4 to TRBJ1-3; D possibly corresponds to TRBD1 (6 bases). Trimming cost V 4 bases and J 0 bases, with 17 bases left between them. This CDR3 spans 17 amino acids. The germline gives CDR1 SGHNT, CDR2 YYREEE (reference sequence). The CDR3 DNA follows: TGTGCCAGCAGCCACAACAGGGAGATTAGCTCTGGAAACACCATATATTTT. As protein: CASSHNREISSGNTIYF.

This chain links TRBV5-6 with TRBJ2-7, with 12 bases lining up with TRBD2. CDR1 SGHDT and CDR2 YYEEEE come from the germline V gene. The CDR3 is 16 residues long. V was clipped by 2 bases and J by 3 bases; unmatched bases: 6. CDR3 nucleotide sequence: TGTGCCAGCAGCTTTCCGGGACTAGCGGGCCTCTACGAGCAGTACTTC. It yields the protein CASSFPGLAGLYEQYF.